Sequencing of this T cell receptor beta chain was carried out in a study of T cell responses to AZD1222 COVID-19 vaccine. At the level of the study: Analyses pooled second doses at about 4 or about 12 weeks.

This clone was seen more than once but under ten times. Its specificity is unknown. Broader study findings: At baseline, seropositivity was found in only a handful of AZD1222 recipients. Vaccination with two AZD1222 doses was followed by a rise in Spike-specific TCR breadth and depth. Researchers took repertoire samples only after the peak T cell response had come.

The trim removed 4 bases at V and 3 bases at J, leaving 9 bases unmatched. The germline V gene has CDR1 SGHVS and CDR2 FNYEAQ. The CDR3 length is 16 residues. This table comes from immunoSEQ multiplex PCR, and its TCRdb copy is limited to in-frame clones, with some not included. The data contain about 120,000 clones, approximately 93% of them singletons. Sample: peripheral blood, taken on day 0 of AZD1222 vaccination. The sequence was collected from an adult in good health. This chain uses TRBV7-6 with TRBJ1-2; 9 positions match TRBD1. The CDR3 region has the DNA TGTGCCAGCAGCTCCGGGACAGGGCTGTTAGACTATGGCTACACCTTC. This encodes CASSSGTGLLDYGYTF. The full variable domain, with the rest looked up from reference TRBV7-6 and TRBJ1-2, is GAGVSQSPRYKVTKRGQDVALRCDPISGHVSLYWYRQALGQGPEFLTYFNYEAQQDKSGLPNDRFSAERPEGSISTLTIQRTEQRDSAMYRCASSSGTGLLDYGYTFGSGTRLTVV.